What follows are 25 T cell receptor beta chains derived from one specimen sequenced in a study of T cells in women clearing cervical HPV infection. TCRdb's table, derived via immunoSEQ multiplex PCR, lists solely in-frame clones and lacks some. Its listing shows about 30,000 clones. The material sequenced was blood buffy coat. The receptors here all came from a woman between 18 and 69 years old with a cervical HPV16 infection that either progressed to CIN3+ or cleared (not recorded which).

Remarks on this clone: The read stops 3 residues short of the end of the CDR3; the missing end is completed from the germline J gene. Other DNA sequences within the sample encode an identical CDR3. The J gene is TRBJ2-7, the V gene TRBV19, with 8 bases matching TRBD2. The V gene's germline CDR1 is LNHDA and CDR2 SQIVND (reference sequence). CDR3 length equals 16 residues. The V and J ends lost 10 bases and 2 bases, in that order; junction bases with no gene match: 16. Incomplete CDR3 DNA: TGTGCCACGAGCGGGGGAATTGGACAGACGCCCTACGAG. Its translation: CATSGGIGQTPYE. The whole CDR3 region reads CATSGGIGQTPYEQYF.

Concerning this clone itself: The CDR3 goes on 3 residues after the read ends, and that part is filled in from the germline J gene. The chain is built from TRBV7-3 and TRBJ1-1, with 7 bases that match TRBD1. CDR3 length: 16 residues. CDR1 is SGHTA and CDR2 is FQGTGA in the germline V gene. J lost 4 bases, V lost 0 bases, and 8 bases had no gene match. The CDR3 DNA, read in part, is TGTGCCAGCAGCTTAACCGGACAGGTGGGGGCCACTGAA. It specifies CASSLTGQVGATE. Given in full, the CDR3 is CASSLTGQVGATEAFF.

CDR3 amino acids: CASSLGTGSNQPQHF. The part of the CDR3 DNA that was read is TGCGCCAGCAGCTTGGGGACAGGTAGCAATCAGCCC. The chain carries TRBV5-1 and TRBJ1-5; 7 bases line up with TRBD1. The read comes to an end 3 residues before the CDR3 does, leaving the germline J gene to fill in the end. Germline-derived CDR1 and CDR2 are SGHRS and YFSETQ. This CDR3 is 15 amino acids long. The J segment lost 0 bases and the V segment lost 0 bases, leaving 0 bases of the junction unmatched.

Note on this clone: The CDR3 extends 3 residues past the end of the read, so its final part is completed from the germline J gene. The chain links TRBV18 to TRBJ2-3; 9 bases line up with TRBD2. V shed 4 bases and J 2 bases; nucleotides not matched to a gene: 7. The CDR3 length is 16 residues. Per germline, CDR1 KGHSH and CDR2 LQKENI. The sequenced part of the CDR3 DNA is TGTGCCAGCTCACGCTTAGCGGGAGACCCCACAGATACG. It yields the protein CASSRLAGDPTDT. The whole CDR3 sequence is CASSRLAGDPTDTQYF.

With respect to this clone: The read ends 3 residues before the CDR3 terminus; that terminus is restored from the germline J gene. The chain combines TRBV14 with TRBJ2-4; 7 bases line up with TRBD2. Germline CDR1 is SGHDN and CDR2 is FVKESK. Trimming took 4 bases from V and 8 from J; bases not matched to a gene: 8. The CDR3 length is 14 residues. The sequenced CDR3 bases are TGTGCCAGCAGCCCTTTCGTGGGGGGGGACATT. Translating it yields CASSPFVGGDI. In full, the CDR3 is CASSPFVGGDIQYF.

The DNA read from the CDR3 is TGTGCCAGCAGCTCGTTTAGCGGGGGTCAAGAGACC. It encodes CASSSFSGGQET. The whole CDR3 region reads CASSSFSGGQETQYF. The chain is built from TRBV7-2 and TRBJ2-5, with 9 bases that match TRBD2. The read terminates 3 residues before the CDR3 end, so the remaining end is supplied by the germline J gene. The CDR3 sequence is 15 residues long. From germline, CDR1 is SGHTA and CDR2 FQGNSA. J lost 2 bases, V lost 4 bases, and 5 bases had no gene match.

The CDR3 sequence is CASSVGGLAHIEQFF. Partial CDR3 DNA: TGTGCCAGCAGCGTAGGTGGACTAGCCCATATTGAG. V and J are TRBV9 and TRBJ2-1, with TRBD2 matching 8 bases. The read comes to an end 3 residues before the CDR3 does, leaving the germline J gene to fill in the end. The CDR3 covers 15 residues. The germline CDR1 and CDR2 sequences are SGDLS and YYNGEE. V shed 0 bases and J 9 bases; nucleotides not matched to a gene: 8.

Comments on this clone: The read finishes 3 residues shy of the CDR3 end, and the germline J gene is used to complete it. This chain joins TRBV7-9 and TRBJ2-4; perhaps TRBD1 as D (6 bases). CDR1 and CDR2 (germline): SEHNR, FQNEAQ (reference sequence). The CDR3 has 13 residues. CDR3 amino acids: CASSGTGRYGQYF. Incomplete CDR3 DNA: TGTGCCAGCAGCGGAACAGGGCGCTATGGT.

On this clone: The read gets to within 3 residues of the CDR3 end, and the germline J gene fills in the rest. This sequence joins TRBV5-1 and TRBJ1-2; 7 positions match TRBD1. CDR1 and CDR2 from the germline V gene are SGHRS and YFSETQ. This CDR3 has 15 amino acids. The sequenced CDR3 bases are TGCGCCAGCAGCTTGACTACAGGGGTGAGGGAGACC. This translates into CASSLTTGVRET. The CDR3 reads in full as CASSLTTGVRETYTF.

Note on this clone: The CDR3 end lies 3 residues beyond the end of the read and is filled in from the germline J gene. The rearrangement links TRBV7-9 to TRBJ1-4, with TRBD1 matching 7 bases. Germline V gene lookup returns CDR1 SEHNR and CDR2 FQNEAQ (reference sequence). The CDR3 consists of 15 residues. Trimming took 5 bases from V and 7 from J; bases not matched to a gene: 10. The chain's CDR3 is CASSPHRGQGEKLFF. The DNA read from the CDR3 is TGTGCCAGCAGCCCGCACAGGGGTCAGGGTGAAAAA.

Worth noting for this clone: The DNA ends 3 residues before the CDR3 does, and the rest of the CDR3 is filled in from the germline J gene. The V call is TRBV20-1, the J call TRBJ2-5, with TRBD2 identical over 9 bases. This CDR3 region has 15 residues. V lost 5 bases to trimming and J lost 2 bases; unmatched junction nucleotides: 9. CDR1 DFQATT and CDR2 SNEGSKA come from the germline V gene (reference sequence). The CDR3 sequence is CSAGTSGQSQETQYF. The CDR3 bases that were read are TGCAGTGCTGGAACTAGCGGGCAGTCTCAAGAGACC.

As for this clone: Read coverage stops 3 residues before the CDR3 terminus; the germline J gene supplies the remainder. The genes are TRBV2 and TRBJ2-5, with no clear D. Germline CDR1 is SNHLY and CDR2 is FYNNEI. V was trimmed by 7 bases and J by 4 bases, leaving 7 bases between them. The CDR3 runs to 11 residues. Partial CDR3 DNA: TGTGCCAGCAATTCGGGAGAGACC. This sequence encodes CASNSGET. The complete CDR3 reads CASNSGETQYF.

As to this clone: The read terminates 3 residues before the CDR3 end, so the remaining end is supplied by the germline J gene. The gene calls are TRBV7-9 and TRBJ1-2; 7 bases line up with TRBD1. This CDR3 is 14 amino acids long. The V gene's germline CDR1 is SEHNR and CDR2 FQNEAQ (reference sequence). Partial CDR3 DNA: TGTGCCAGCAGCTTACCACAGGGGAGTAACGAC. It is translated as CASSLPQGSND. The whole CDR3 sequence is CASSLPQGSNDYTF.

With respect to this clone: The read finishes 3 residues shy of the CDR3 end, and the germline J gene is used to complete it. The chain is built from TRBV20-1 and TRBJ2-1; possible D gene TRBD2, 5 bases. Germline CDR1 reads DFQATT; CDR2 reads SNEGSKA (reference sequence). This CDR3 has 15 residues. The V gene lost 3 bases and the J gene lost 0 bases, with 12 bases spanning the gap. The CDR3 bases that were read are TGCAGTGCTAGTAGCGTGCCGAGCTCCTACAATGAG. Translation: CSASSVPSSYNE. The full CDR3 sequence reads CSASSVPSSYNEQFF.

A remark on this clone: The CDR3 extends 3 residues past the end of the read, so its final part is completed from the germline J gene. This chain links TRBV4-1 with TRBJ2-3; the match to TRBD2 covers 11 bases. CDR3 size: 17 residues. Trimming cost V 5 bases and J 0 bases; bases outside gene matches: 7. CDR1 and CDR2 from the germline V gene are MGHRA and YSYEKL. The CDR3 DNA, read in part, is TGCGCCAGCAGCACCCCTAGCGGGGGGCCTAGCACAGATACG. It specifies CASSTPSGGPSTDT. The entire CDR3 is CASSTPSGGPSTDTQYF.

In regard to this clone: The read falls 3 residues short of the CDR3 end, and the missing part is taken from the germline J gene. This sequence joins TRBV20-1 and TRBJ2-5, with TRBD2 matching over 7 bases. Per germline, CDR1 DFQATT and CDR2 SNEGSKA (reference sequence). The CDR3 consists of 14 residues. With V trimmed by 3 bases and J by 5 bases, 9 bases remained unmatched. The DNA read from the CDR3 is TGCAGTGCTAGTATTGCGGGAGTAGGGGAGACC. Its translation: CSASIAGVGET. The entire CDR3 protein is CSASIAGVGETQYF.

Regarding this clone: The missing CDR3 end, 3 residues past where the read stops, is filled in from the germline J gene. The V and J genes are TRBV20-1 and TRBJ2-3, with TRBD2 identical over 7 bases. The CDR3 has 15 residues. Germline V lookup: CDR1 DFQATT, CDR2 SNEGSKA (reference sequence). Losses at the gene ends were 3 bases for V and 2 bases for J; bases not matched to a gene: 8. The CDR3 protein is CSASPNSGTTDTQYF. The covered CDR3 bases are TGCAGTGCTAGCCCCAACAGCGGGACCACAGATACG.

As concerns this clone: The CDR3 end falls 3 residues outside the read, so it is completed with the germline J gene. The gene calls are TRBV28 and TRBJ2-7, with 11 bases aligning to TRBD2. CDR1 and CDR2 (germline): MDHEN, SYDVKM. The CDR3 is 15 residues long. The V and J ends lost 6 bases and 2 bases, in that order; junction bases with no gene match: 6. The CDR3 region is CASRLAGVIPYEQYF. The covered CDR3 bases are TGTGCCAGCAGACTAGCGGGAGTCATCCCCTACGAG.

Comment on this clone: Coverage ceases 3 residues before the CDR3 finishes, and the germline J gene fills in the end. This chain connects TRBV6-2 or TRBV6-3 to TRBJ2-7; tentatively, D is TRBD1 (5 bases). This CDR3 spans 14 amino acids. Germline lookup yields CDR1 MNHEY and CDR2 SVGEGT. With 5 bases removed from V and 5 bases from J, the gap between germline ends came to 16 bases. The sequenced CDR3 bases are TGTGCCAGCAGTCAGGGTCCTCCTCCGAACGAG. Its protein product is CASSQGPPPNE. The CDR3, in full, reads CASSQGPPPNEQYF.

A word on this clone: The read gets to within 3 residues of the CDR3 end, and the germline J gene fills in the rest. This chain links TRBV6-1 with TRBJ2-1; possibly TRBD1 for D (5 bases). Trimming took off 3 bases at V and 3 bases at J, with 9 bases between the two ends. Germline CDR1 is MNHNS and CDR2 is SASEGT. CDR3 length: 14 residues. The DNA read from the CDR3 is TGTGCCAGCAGTGAGCAGGGCGTCTACAATGAG. Translated, it gives CASSEQGVYNE. The complete CDR3 sequence is CASSEQGVYNEQFF.

As for this clone: The read ends 3 residues shy of where the CDR3 ends; the end is completed using the germline J gene. This sequence joins TRBV5-4 and TRBJ2-1; D gene ambiguous. Germline CDR1 SGHNT, CDR2 YYREEE (reference sequence). V was clipped by 0 bases and J by 6 bases, with 10 bases between them. The CDR3 is made up of 14 amino acids. The chain's CDR3 is CASSLVYLPNEQFF. The CDR3 bases that were read are TGTGCCAGCAGCTTGGTGTACCTACCCAATGAG. The whole variable domain, filled in from reference TRBV5-4 and TRBJ2-1, reads ETGVTQSPTHLIKTRGQQVTLRCSSQSGHNTVSWYQQALGQGPQFIFQYYREEENGRGNFPPRFSGLQFPNYSSELNVNALELDDSALYLCASSLVYLPNEQFFGPGTRLTVL.

Concerning this clone: Read coverage stops 3 residues before the CDR3 terminus; the germline J gene supplies the remainder. This chain links TRBV19 with TRBJ1-3; D is undetermined. The germline V gene has CDR1 LNHDA and CDR2 SQIVND (reference sequence). The CDR3 totals 13 residues. V shed 6 bases and J shed 0 bases, with 6 bases lying between them. This CDR3 reads CASRVASGNTIYF. Partial CDR3 DNA: TGTGCCAGTAGGGTGGCCTCTGGAAACACC.

A word on this clone: The sequence runs out 3 residues before the end of the CDR3; the remainder is reconstructed from the germline J gene. The rearrangement joins TRBV18 to TRBJ2-1; D unclear. Per the germline V gene, CDR1 is KGHSH and CDR2 is LQKENI. This CDR3 comprises 14 residues. The ends were cut back, 1 base at V and 2 bases at J, with 6 bases in the middle. The CDR3 sequence is CASSPQRTYNEQFF. The part of the CDR3 DNA that was read is TGTGCCAGCTCACCACAGCGCACCTACAATGAG. The variable domain in full, with the rest retrieved from reference TRBV18 and TRBJ2-1, is NAGVMQNPRHLVRRRGQEARLRCSPMKGHSHVYWYRQLPEEGLKFMVYLQKENIIDESGMPKERFSAEFPKEGPSILRIQQVVRGDSAAYFCASSPQRTYNEQFFGPGTRLTVL.

Worth noting for this clone: Read data end 3 residues before the CDR3 end; the end is taken from the germline J gene. The sample has other DNA sequences that encode this CDR3 too. This chain links TRBV18 with TRBJ2-3; 9 nucleotides line up with TRBD1. The germline CDR1 and CDR2 sequences are KGHSH and LQKENI. CDR3 length equals 15 residues. Germline trimming cut 0 bases from V and 6 bases from J; bases unmatched to any gene: 4. The part of the CDR3 DNA that was read is TGTGCCAGCTCACCACCGGGACAGGGTAGCGATACG. Its protein is CASSPPGQGSDT. The whole CDR3 is CASSPPGQGSDTQYF.

About this clone: Read coverage stops 3 residues before the CDR3 terminus; the germline J gene supplies the remainder. This chain connects TRBV19 to TRBJ2-7; D might be TRBD1 (5 bases). Trimming stripped 5 bases from V and 6 bases from J, with 14 bases between. This CDR3 comprises 13 residues. Germline-derived CDR1 and CDR2 are LNHDA and SQIVND (reference sequence). The CDR3 bases that were read are TGTGCCAGTAGTTCGGCCCCTAGGGGCGAG. It translates to CASSSAPRGE. The whole CDR3 sequence reads CASSSAPRGEQYF.